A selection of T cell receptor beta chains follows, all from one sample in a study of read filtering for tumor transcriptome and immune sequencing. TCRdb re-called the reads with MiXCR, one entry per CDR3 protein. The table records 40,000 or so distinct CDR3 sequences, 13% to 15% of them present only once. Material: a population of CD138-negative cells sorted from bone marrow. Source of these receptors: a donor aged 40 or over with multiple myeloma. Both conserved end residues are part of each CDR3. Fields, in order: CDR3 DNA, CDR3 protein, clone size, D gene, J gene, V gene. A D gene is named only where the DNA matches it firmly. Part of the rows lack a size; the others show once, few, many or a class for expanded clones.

cdr3_nt: TGTGCCAGCAGCTTAGATCAGTCTGGAAACACCATATATTTT; cdr3_aa: CASSLDQSGNTIYF; clone_size: many; d_call: .; j_call: TRBJ1-3; v_call: TRBV7-2
cdr3_nt: TGTGCCAGCAGCTTAACAGGGGCAACTAATGAAAAACTGTTTTTT; cdr3_aa: CASSLTGATNEKLFF; clone_size: many; d_call: TRBD1; j_call: TRBJ1-4; v_call: TRBV7-2
cdr3_nt: TGTGCCACCAGCAGAGATTCCCGGGACAGGGGAAGTAAGCAGTACTTC; cdr3_aa: CATSRDSRDRGSKQYF; clone_size: few; d_call: TRBD1; j_call: TRBJ2-7; v_call: TRBV15
cdr3_nt: TGTGCCAGCTCACCACCGGGAAGTGGGAAGGGAGAAAAACTGTTTTTT; cdr3_aa: CASSPPGSGKGEKLFF; clone_size: many; d_call: .; j_call: TRBJ1-4; v_call: TRBV18
cdr3_nt: TGTGCCAGCAGCCCGGGACAGGTCGGGCAGCCCCAGCATTTT; cdr3_aa: CASSPGQVGQPQHF; clone_size: few; d_call: TRBD1; j_call: TRBJ1-5; v_call: TRBV11-3
cdr3_nt: TGTGCCAGCAGCTTAGTGTGGGCCCTAGCCACGAACACTGAAGCTTTCTTT; cdr3_aa: CASSLVWALATNTEAFF; clone_size: many; d_call: .; j_call: TRBJ1-1; v_call: TRBV7-9
cdr3_nt: TGTGCCAGCAGTCACGATCAAGAGACCCAGTACTTC; cdr3_aa: CASSHDQETQYF; clone_size: many; d_call: .; j_call: TRBJ2-5; v_call: TRBV28
cdr3_nt: TGCGCCAGCAGCCAAGGATTTGTGGGCCGGGGGCCGGAGCCCCAGCATTTT; cdr3_aa: CASSQGFVGRGPEPQHF; clone_size: .; d_call: .; j_call: TRBJ1-5; v_call: TRBV4-1
cdr3_nt: TGCGCCAGCAGCCAACCTAAGGGGACAGCGAACACCGGGGAGCTGTTTTTT; cdr3_aa: CASSQPKGTANTGELFF; clone_size: many; d_call: TRBD1; j_call: TRBJ2-2; v_call: TRBV4-3
cdr3_nt: TGTGCCAGCAGTGATCTACAGGGGACGAATCAGCCCCAGCATTTT; cdr3_aa: CASSDLQGTNQPQHF; clone_size: many; d_call: TRBD1; j_call: TRBJ1-5; v_call: TRBV6-2/TRBV6-3
cdr3_nt: TGTGCCAGCAGTGTGGCAGGGGGCACAGATACGCAGTATTTT; cdr3_aa: CASSVAGGTDTQYF; clone_size: few; d_call: .; j_call: TRBJ2-3; v_call: TRBV25-1
cdr3_nt: TGTGCCAGCAGCCCCGAGGGGACGCAGTATTTT; cdr3_aa: CASSPEGTQYF; clone_size: once; d_call: .; j_call: TRBJ2-3; v_call: TRBV2
cdr3_nt: TGTGCCATCAGTGAGTTCGTAAATCAGCCCCAGCATTTT; cdr3_aa: CAISEFVNQPQHF; clone_size: many; d_call: .; j_call: TRBJ1-5; v_call: TRBV10-3
cdr3_nt: TGTGCCAGCAGCTTACGGACGGGTCAGCCCCAGCATTTT; cdr3_aa: CASSLRTGQPQHF; clone_size: many; d_call: .; j_call: TRBJ1-5; v_call: TRBV11-2
cdr3_nt: TGTGCCAGCAGCCGCCCCCCGGGGAATGAGCAGTTCTTC; cdr3_aa: CASSRPPGNEQFF; clone_size: many; d_call: .; j_call: TRBJ2-1; v_call: TRBV6-1
cdr3_nt: TGTGCCAGCAGTTACTGGGACCAAACAACCGGGGAGCTGTTTTTT; cdr3_aa: CASSYWDQTTGELFF; clone_size: many; d_call: .; j_call: TRBJ2-2; v_call: TRBV6-2/TRBV6-3
cdr3_nt: TGTGCCAGCGGCAGGGGTTCCCCTGAAGCTTTCTTT; cdr3_aa: CASGRGSPEAFF; clone_size: many; d_call: .; j_call: TRBJ1-1; v_call: TRBV2
cdr3_nt: TGCGCCAGCAGCCAAGGGGCAGGGCTTGAAGCTTTCTTT; cdr3_aa: CASSQGAGLEAFF; clone_size: medium-sized; d_call: .; j_call: TRBJ1-1; v_call: TRBV4-1
cdr3_nt: TGTGCCAGCAGCCAAGGATACAGGGGCCAGCCCCAGCATTTT; cdr3_aa: CASSQGYRGQPQHF; clone_size: .; d_call: TRBD1; j_call: TRBJ1-5; v_call: TRBV3-1
cdr3_nt: TGCAGTGCTAGACCTGTAGGGCGGTGGAATGAAAAACTGTTTTTT; cdr3_aa: CSARPVGRWNEKLFF; clone_size: many; d_call: .; j_call: TRBJ1-4; v_call: TRBV20-1
cdr3_nt: TGCGCCAGCAGCTTTCAAGGGTTGAATTGGGCCCCCTACGAGCAGTACTTC; cdr3_aa: CASSFQGLNWAPYEQYF; clone_size: many; d_call: .; j_call: TRBJ2-7; v_call: TRBV5-1
cdr3_nt: TGTGCCAGCAGCTTGACAGGGCCGGGCGAGCAGTACTTC; cdr3_aa: CASSLTGPGEQYF; clone_size: many; d_call: TRBD1; j_call: TRBJ2-7; v_call: TRBV11-2
cdr3_nt: TGTGCCAGCAGCCCGACCACAGGGCCAATGAGTACCATATATTTT; cdr3_aa: CASSPTTGPMSTIYF; clone_size: many; d_call: .; j_call: TRBJ1-3; v_call: TRBV11-2
cdr3_nt: TGTGCCAGCAGCTTAAGGGTGAATCAGCCCCAGCATTTT; cdr3_aa: CASSLRVNQPQHF; clone_size: few; d_call: .; j_call: TRBJ1-5; v_call: TRBV7-2
cdr3_nt: TGTGCCAGCAGCACGGGACTGCACAATGAGCAGTTCTTC; cdr3_aa: CASSTGLHNEQFF; clone_size: many; d_call: .; j_call: TRBJ2-1; v_call: TRBV9
cdr3_nt: TGTGCCACCAGTGATACAGAGACCCAGTACTTC; cdr3_aa: CATSDTETQYF; clone_size: many; d_call: .; j_call: TRBJ2-5; v_call: TRBV24-1
cdr3_nt: TGTGCCAGCAGTGAAGAAGAGGGTCTGAAACGGTTTTTT; cdr3_aa: CASSEEEGLKRFF; clone_size: many; d_call: .; j_call: TRBJ1-4; v_call: TRBV6-1
cdr3_nt: TGCGCCAGCAGCCAAGTAGATTCCAACGAGCAGTACTTC; cdr3_aa: CASSQVDSNEQYF; clone_size: many; d_call: .; j_call: TRBJ2-7; v_call: TRBV4-1
cdr3_nt: TGCGCCAGCAGCTTGGGAGCGGGGGCCACAGATACGCAGTATTTT; cdr3_aa: CASSLGAGATDTQYF; clone_size: few; d_call: TRBD2; j_call: TRBJ2-3; v_call: TRBV5-1
cdr3_nt: TGTGCCAGCAGTTTAGGCAGCTATGGCTACACCTTC; cdr3_aa: CASSLGSYGYTF; clone_size: .; d_call: .; j_call: TRBJ1-2; v_call: TRBV12-3/TRBV12-4
cdr3_nt: TGCAGTGCTAGAGATCCAGGAAGGGGATGGACTGAAGCTTTCTTT; cdr3_aa: CSARDPGRGWTEAFF; clone_size: few; d_call: .; j_call: TRBJ1-1; v_call: TRBV20-1
cdr3_nt: TGTGCCTGGAGTGTACTGGGGGCCGGGGAGCTGTTTTTT; cdr3_aa: CAWSVLGAGELFF; clone_size: many; d_call: .; j_call: TRBJ2-2; v_call: TRBV30
cdr3_nt: TGCGCCAGCAGACAGGGGGCGAACACCGGGGAGCTGTTTTTT; cdr3_aa: CASRQGANTGELFF; clone_size: many; d_call: TRBD1; j_call: TRBJ2-2; v_call: TRBV5-1
cdr3_nt: TGTGCCAGCCTCCCGGGGGGCGGAGATGAGCAGTTCTTC; cdr3_aa: CASLPGGGDEQFF; clone_size: once; d_call: .; j_call: TRBJ2-1; v_call: TRBV28
cdr3_nt: TGTGCCAGCAGGGTCGGGGGGGCCTACAATGAGCAGTTCTTC; cdr3_aa: CASRVGGAYNEQFF; clone_size: medium-sized; d_call: TRBD2; j_call: TRBJ2-1; v_call: TRBV2
cdr3_nt: TGCAGTGCTAGAGACCCGACCGCGTACGAGCAGTACTTC; cdr3_aa: CSARDPTAYEQYF; clone_size: many; d_call: .; j_call: TRBJ2-7; v_call: TRBV20-1
cdr3_nt: TGCGCCAGCAGCCAGGACAGTGCCGGTAATCAGCCCCAGCATTTT; cdr3_aa: CASSQDSAGNQPQHF; clone_size: .; d_call: .; j_call: TRBJ1-5; v_call: TRBV4-3
cdr3_nt: TGTGCCAGCAGCGTAGGAGGACCGCTTCAAGAGACCCAGTACTTC; cdr3_aa: CASSVGGPLQETQYF; clone_size: many; d_call: .; j_call: TRBJ2-5; v_call: TRBV9
cdr3_nt: TGTGCCAGCAGCTTGGCCCTCGGACAGGGGCCTAACTATGGCTACACCTTC; cdr3_aa: CASSLALGQGPNYGYTF; clone_size: few; d_call: TRBD1; j_call: TRBJ1-2; v_call: TRBV5-6
cdr3_nt: TGTGCCAGCAGTTTGGGCACGAACACTGCAGCTTTCTTT; cdr3_aa: CASSLGTNTAAFF; clone_size: .; d_call: .; j_call: TRBJ1-1; v_call: TRBV6-2/TRBV6-3
cdr3_nt: TGTGCCAGCAGTGATGAGCGGACATTTTACAATGGGCAGTTCTTC; cdr3_aa: CASSDERTFYNGQFF; clone_size: .; d_call: .; j_call: TRBJ2-1; v_call: TRBV2
cdr3_nt: TGTGCCAGCAGTTCCTCTGAGTATCAGCCCCAGCATTTT; cdr3_aa: CASSSSEYQPQHF; clone_size: .; d_call: .; j_call: TRBJ1-5; v_call: TRBV6-5